This is a list of T cell receptor beta chains from one sample in a study of cytomegalovirus exposure and HLA in healthy donors. The table came from immunoSEQ multiplex PCR; TCRdb's copy has only in-frame clones and leaves some out. The data contain some 140,000 clones, roughly 80% of them singletons. The sample comprised PBMCs. Source of these receptors: a man in his thirties or forties in good health and CMV-seronegative. The CDR3 runs from the conserved cysteine through the conserved F or W. Each record gives: CDR3 protein, CDR3 DNA, V gene, J gene, D gene, clone size. A D gene is named only where the DNA matches it firmly. Clone size is not always given. Where it is, it says once, few, many or a class for expanded clones.

CDR3: CASSEVAGWTGELFF
DNA: TGTGCCAGCAGTGAAGTGGCAGGGTGGACCGGGGAGCTGTTTTTT
V: TRBV6-1
J: TRBJ2-2
D: .
size: .

CDR3: CASSSTRLAGGETQYF
DNA: TGTGCCAGCAGCTCGACCAGACTAGCGGGTGGAGAGACCCAGTACTTC
V: TRBV5-4
J: TRBJ2-5
D: TRBD2
size: few

CDR3: CASSFMGRREKLFF
DNA: TGTGCCAGCAGTTTTATGGGGCGACGAGAAAAACTGTTTTTT
V: TRBV28
J: TRBJ1-4
D: .
size: few

CDR3: CASSLQTSQPEYF
DNA: TGTGCCAGCAGCCTACAGACTAGCCAACCGGAGTACTTC
V: TRBV7-6
J: TRBJ2-5
D: TRBD2
size: .

CDR3: CSGTSGSSYNEQFF
DNA: TGCAGCGGAACTAGCGGGAGCTCCTACAATGAGCAGTTCTTC
V: TRBV29-1
J: TRBJ2-1
D: TRBD2
size: .

CDR3: CASSLQGATTYNEQFF
DNA: TGCGCCAGCAGCTTGCAGGGGGCGACTACATACAATGAGCAGTTCTTC
V: TRBV5-1
J: TRBJ2-1
D: TRBD1
size: .

CDR3: CSVLFGNQFF
DNA: TGCAGCGTCCTTTTCGGGAATCAGTTCTTC
V: TRBV29-1
J: TRBJ2-1
D: .
size: .

CDR3: CASSPYGNRAGSGKNIQYF
DNA: TGTGCCAGCAGCCCCTACGGGAACAGGGCAGGGAGTGGCAAAAACATTCAGTACTTC
V: TRBV9
J: TRBJ2-4
D: .
size: once

CDR3: CAISESGASDTQYF
DNA: TGTGCCATCAGTGAGTCGGGAGCCTCAGATACGCAGTATTTT
V: TRBV10-3
J: TRBJ2-3
D: .
size: .

CDR3: CASSLSGQGARGYTF
DNA: TGCGCCAGCAGCTTGTCTGGACAGGGGGCAAGGGGCTACACCTTC
V: TRBV5-1
J: TRBJ1-2
D: TRBD1
size: .

CDR3: CASSFGPGEDIQYF
DNA: .
V: TRBV5-1
J: TRBJ2-4
D: .
size: .

CDR3: CASRSRRGNPTGSSYEQYF
DNA: TGTGCAAGTCGCTCCCGCCGGGGAAATCCGACAGGGAGCTCCTACGAGCAGTACTTC
V: TRBV12-2
J: TRBJ2-7
D: .
size: once

CDR3: CSAAGNQPQHF
DNA: TGCAGTGCCGCAGGCAATCAGCCCCAGCATTTT
V: TRBV20-1
J: TRBJ1-5
D: .
size: .

CDR3: CASSPTEINTDTQYF
DNA: TGTGCCAGCAGCCCGACAGAGATCAACACAGATACGCAGTATTTT
V: TRBV7-6
J: TRBJ2-3
D: .
size: .

CDR3: CASSDWTGSYEQYF
DNA: TGTGCCAGCAGTGATTGGACAGGGAGTTACGAGCAGTACTTC
V: TRBV2
J: TRBJ2-7
D: TRBD1
size: .

CDR3: CASSSGQGNYGYTF
DNA: TGTGCCAGCAGTTCCGGACAGGGAAACTATGGCTACACCTTC
V: TRBV28
J: TRBJ1-2
D: TRBD1
size: .

CDR3: CASSFFTGGYEKLFF
DNA: TGTGCCAGCAGCTTTTTCACAGGGGGCTATGAAAAACTGTTTTTT
V: TRBV7-2
J: TRBJ1-4
D: TRBD1
size: once

CDR3: CASSLEPGDTEAFF
DNA: TGTGCCAGCAGCTTAGAACCGGGGGACACTGAAGCTTTCTTT
V: TRBV7-9
J: TRBJ1-1
D: .
size: .

CDR3: CASSSGEGRAGSYEQYF
DNA: TGTGCCAGCAGCTCAGGGGAGGGGCGGGCGGGCTCCTACGAGCAGTACTTC
V: TRBV27
J: TRBJ2-7
D: .
size: .

CDR3: CASSLRLGGSTDTQYF
DNA: TGTGCCAGCAGCTTACGCCTAGGGGGAAGCACAGATACGCAGTATTTT
V: TRBV5-4
J: TRBJ2-3
D: .
size: .

CDR3: CASSSGGRDDTQYF
DNA: TGCGCCAGCAGCTCGGGAGGGCGGGATGATACGCAGTATTTT
V: TRBV5-1
J: TRBJ2-3
D: TRBD2
size: .

CDR3: CASSLDQGGTSSYNEQFF
DNA: TGTGCCAGCAGCTTAGATCAGGGGGGGACTAGCAGTTACAATGAGCAGTTCTTC
V: TRBV11-3
J: TRBJ2-1
D: TRBD2
size: few

CDR3: CASSLIATGSYNEQFF
DNA: TGTGCCAGCAGTTTAATAGCGACGGGCTCCTACAATGAGCAGTTCTTC
V: TRBV28
J: TRBJ2-1
D: .
size: .

CDR3: CASSRSLNTEAFF
DNA: TGTGCCAGCAGCCGTTCCCTGAACACTGAAGCTTTCTTT
V: TRBV7-8
J: TRBJ1-1
D: .
size: .

CDR3: CASSLGTRKLFF
DNA: TGTGCCAGCAGTCTGGGGACACGAAAACTGTTTTTT
V: TRBV6-5
J: TRBJ1-4
D: .
size: .

CDR3: CSVEDRGTDTQYF
DNA: TGCAGCGTTGAAGATCGGGGCACAGATACGCAGTATTTT
V: TRBV29-1
J: TRBJ2-3
D: .
size: .